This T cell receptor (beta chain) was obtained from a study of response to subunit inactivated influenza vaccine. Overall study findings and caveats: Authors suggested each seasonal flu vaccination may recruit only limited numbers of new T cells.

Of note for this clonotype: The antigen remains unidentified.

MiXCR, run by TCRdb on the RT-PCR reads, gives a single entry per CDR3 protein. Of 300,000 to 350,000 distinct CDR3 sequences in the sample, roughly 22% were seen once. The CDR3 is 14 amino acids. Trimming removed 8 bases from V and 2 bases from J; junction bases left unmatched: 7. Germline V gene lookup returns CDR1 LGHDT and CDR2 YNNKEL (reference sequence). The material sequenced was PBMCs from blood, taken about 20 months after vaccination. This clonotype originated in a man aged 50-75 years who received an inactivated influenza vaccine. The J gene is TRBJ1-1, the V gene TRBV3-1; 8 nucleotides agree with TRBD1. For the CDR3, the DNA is TGTGCCAGCTGTCGCACAGGGGGTAACACTGAAGCTTTCTTT. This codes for CASCRTGGNTEAFF. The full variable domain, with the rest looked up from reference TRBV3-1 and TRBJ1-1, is DTAVSQTPKYLVTQMGNDKSIKCEQNLGHDTMYWYKQDSKKFLKIMFSYNNKELIINETVPNRFSPKSPDKAHLNLHINSLELGDSAVYFCASCRTGGNTEAFFGQGTRLTVV.